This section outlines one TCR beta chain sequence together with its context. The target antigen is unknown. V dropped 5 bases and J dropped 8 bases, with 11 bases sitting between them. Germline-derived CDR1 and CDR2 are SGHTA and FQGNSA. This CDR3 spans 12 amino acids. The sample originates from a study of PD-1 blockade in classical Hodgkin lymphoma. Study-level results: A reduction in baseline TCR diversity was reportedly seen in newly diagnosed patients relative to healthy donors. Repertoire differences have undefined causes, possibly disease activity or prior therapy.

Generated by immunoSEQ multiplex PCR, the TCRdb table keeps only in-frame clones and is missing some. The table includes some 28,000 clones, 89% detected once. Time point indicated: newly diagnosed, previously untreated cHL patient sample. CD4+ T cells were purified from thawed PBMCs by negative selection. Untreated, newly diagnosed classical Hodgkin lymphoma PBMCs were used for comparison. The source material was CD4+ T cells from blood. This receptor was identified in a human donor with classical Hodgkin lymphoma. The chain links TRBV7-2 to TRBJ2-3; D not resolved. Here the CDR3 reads CASSADTSTQYF. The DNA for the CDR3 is TGTGCCAGCAGCGCCGACACAAGTACGCAGTATTTT.